This T cell receptor (beta chain) was obtained from a study of shared clonotypes between healthy human individuals. Assay used: immunoSEQ multiplex PCR; TCRdb lists only in-frame clones, some missing. The table includes about 490,000 clones, 70% to 85% detected once. From germline, CDR1 is SGHNT and CDR2 YYREEE (reference sequence). V was clipped by 7 bases and J by 0 bases, with 11 bases between them. The CDR3 sequence is 13 residues long. The source material was PBMCs. The receptor comes from a woman between 40 and 50 years old in good health. Some clones in this sample may be carry-over from other donors' samples. V and J are TRBV5-4 and TRBJ2-7; a possible D gene is TRBD2 (6 bases). CDR3 loop: CASSEGNSYEQYF. The DNA for the CDR3 is TGTGCCAGCTCGGAGGGAAACTCCTACGAGCAGTACTTC.